The rows below give T cell receptor beta chains drawn from one sample of a study of a mutant IDH1 vaccine in newly diagnosed glioma. This table comes from immunoSEQ multiplex PCR, and its TCRdb copy is limited to in-frame clones, with some not included. Among about 30,000 clones listed, about 73% were seen once. These receptors lack a known antigen. Material: PBMCs, obtained from a glioma patient whose treatment included an IDH1 peptide vaccine. The receptors stem from a man younger than 40 with glioma. Both conserved end residues are part of each CDR3. The order of the fields is clone size, V gene, J gene, D gene, CDR3 protein, CDR3 DNA. The D gene is left open where the match is weak. Size is omitted from some rows. Given values are once, few, many or a class for expanded clones.

size: -
V: TRBV28
J: TRBJ2-5
D: TRBD2
CDR3: CASSLIGLGTETQYF
DNA: TGTGCCAGCAGTTTAATAGGACTAGGCACGGAGACCCAGTACTTC

size: once
V: TRBV7-9
J: TRBJ1-4
D: -
CDR3: CATSAQTNEKLFF
DNA: TGTGCCACCTCAGCGCAGACTAATGAAAAACTGTTTTTT

size: -
V: TRBV19
J: TRBJ2-7
D: -
CDR3: CASSRNGDAYEQYF
DNA: TGTGCCAGTAGTCGAAACGGGGACGCATACGAGCAGTACTTC

size: -
V: TRBV15
J: TRBJ1-2
D: -
CDR3: CATSTWGGVSDYGYTF
DNA: TGTGCCACCAGCACCTGGGGAGGGGTTTCCGACTATGGCTACACCTTC

size: medium-sized
V: TRBV6-6
J: TRBJ1-1
D: -
CDR3: CASSRRDGPMNTEAFF
DNA: TGTGCCAGCAGCCGCCGGGACGGTCCGATGAACACTGAAGCTTTCTTT

size: -
V: TRBV6-6
J: TRBJ1-4
D: -
CDR3: CASRDKTWEKLFF
DNA: TGTGCCAGCAGGGACAAAACATGGGAAAAACTGTTTTTT

size: few
V: TRBV7-6
J: TRBJ2-1
D: -
CDR3: CASSRSRDEQFF
DNA: TGTGCCAGCAGCAGATCTAGGGATGAGCAGTTCTTC

size: -
V: TRBV5-1
J: TRBJ2-2
D: -
CDR3: CASSFDTGELFF
DNA: TGCGCCAGCAGCTTTGACACCGGGGAGCTGTTTTTT

size: -
V: TRBV5-5
J: TRBJ1-1
D: -
CDR3: CASSLVFGLSTEAFF
DNA: TGTGCCAGCAGCTTGGTTTTTGGCTTATCCACTGAAGCTTTCTTT

size: -
V: TRBV5-1
J: TRBJ2-5
D: TRBD1
CDR3: CASSLEGTGRETQYF
DNA: TGCGCCAGCAGCTTGGAGGGGACAGGGCGGGAGACCCAGTACTTC

size: -
V: TRBV6-6
J: TRBJ2-5
D: TRBD1
CDR3: CASSLDREETQYF
DNA: TGTGCCAGCAGCCTGGACAGGGAAGAGACCCAGTACTTC

size: once
V: TRBV25-1
J: TRBJ2-5
D: -
CDR3: CASSRLGETQYF
DNA: TGTGCCAGCAGTAGGCTCGGCGAGACCCAGTACTTC

size: -
V: TRBV10-3
J: TRBJ2-7
D: -
CDR3: CAISESNVRGFSEQYF
DNA: TGTGCCATCAGTGAGTCGAATGTACGGGGTTTTTCCGAGCAGTACTTC

size: once
V: TRBV7-2
J: TRBJ1-4
D: -
CDR3: CASSFDAPSRGEKLFF
DNA: TGTGCCAGCAGCTTTGACGCCCCCAGCCGAGGGGAAAAACTGTTTTTT

size: -
V: TRBV4-1
J: TRBJ2-3
D: -
CDR3: CASSQVGAHDTQYF
DNA: TGCGCCAGCAGCCAAGTCGGGGCTCACGATACGCAGTATTTT

size: -
V: TRBV5-5
J: TRBJ2-7
D: -
CDR3: CASSFATSYEQYF
DNA: TGTGCCAGCAGCTTTGCGACGTCGTACGAGCAGTACTTC

size: once
V: TRBV7-2
J: TRBJ1-6
D: TRBD1
CDR3: CASSPTDRVPLHF
DNA: TGTGCCAGCAGCCCGACGGACAGGGTTCCCCTCCACTTT

size: -
V: TRBV27
J: TRBJ2-3
D: TRBD1
CDR3: CASRKYLSPRQGESTDTQYF
DNA: TGTGCCAGCAGAAAGTATTTATCGCCCCGACAGGGCGAGAGCACAGATACGCAGTATTTT

size: -
V: TRBV7-2
J: TRBJ2-3
D: TRBD2
CDR3: CASSLVATSGADTQYF
DNA: TGTGCCAGCAGCTTAGTTGCGACTAGCGGGGCAGATACGCAGTATTTT

size: -
V: TRBV30
J: TRBJ1-4
D: -
CDR3: CAWRTLRAFNEKLFF
DNA: TGTGCCTGGAGAACTCTCCGGGCTTTCAATGAAAAACTGTTTTTT

size: -
V: TRBV29-1
J: TRBJ2-1
D: -
CDR3: CSGVGISYNEQFF
DNA: TGCAGCGGGGTGGGGATCTCCTACAATGAGCAGTTCTTC

size: -
V: TRBV7-2
J: TRBJ1-1
D: -
CDR3: CASSPPGNDPRQAFF
DNA: TGTGCCAGCAGCCCCCCCGGTAATGACCCCCGGCAAGCTTTCTTT